Listed here is a single T cell receptor (beta chain). These data belong to a study of technical replicates of blood from a few donors. Trimming removed 3 bases at V and 7 bases at J, with 9 bases between. Germline assignment: CDR1 SGHDN and CDR2 FVKESK. CDR3 length: 12 amino acids. Produced via immunoSEQ multiplex PCR; TCRdb's table is partial and in-frame only. Here the sample spans tens of thousands of clones, approximately 95% being singletons. The specimen was T cells isolated from PBMCs. The receptor was derived from a human donor in good health. The chain is built from TRBV14 and TRBJ1-1, with TRBD1 as a possible D gene (6 bases). This chain's CDR3 is CASSQGRGEAFF. The DNA for the CDR3 is TGTGCCAGCAGCCAGGGCAGGGGTGAAGCTTTCTTT.